These 8 T cell receptor beta chains originate from one sample sequenced in a study of cytomegalovirus exposure and HLA in healthy donors. The PCR had 60 Vbeta and 13 Jbeta primers. Assay used: immunoSEQ multiplex PCR; TCRdb lists only in-frame clones, some missing. This table has about 130,000 clones, approximately 80% appearing once. The sequenced material came from PBMCs. All receptors derive from a woman in her thirties or forties in good health and CMV-seropositive.

This clone has more than one count but fewer than ten. The CDR3 bases are TGTGCCAGCAGTGCGGACAACTTAGCCCTTGGGGAAGCTTTCTTT. It encodes CASSADNLALGEAFF. The chain is built from TRBV6-6 and TRBJ1-1, with a weak D call TRBD1 (5 bases). Trimming stripped 5 bases from V and 8 bases from J, with 21 bases between. The CDR3 sequence is 15 residues long. Germline V CDR1 and CDR2: MNHNY, SVGAGI (reference sequence).

The V gene is TRBV5-5, the J gene TRBJ1-4, with TRBD1 matching 12 bases. CDR1 and CDR2 from the germline V gene are SGHKS and YYEKEE (reference sequence). J gave up 8 bases and V 4 bases, and 6 bases lay outside the gene matches. The CDR3 runs 15 residues. The CDR3 sequence is CASSPGTGGQEKLFF. As DNA, the CDR3 is TGTGCCAGCAGCCCCGGGACAGGGGGCCAAGAAAAACTGTTTTTT.

This chain connects TRBV5-1 to TRBJ2-5, with D perhaps matching TRBD2 (5 bases). The CDR3 contains 14 residues. V shed 3 bases and J shed 5 bases, with 14 bases lying between them. The germline V gene has CDR1 SGHRS and CDR2 YFSETQ. The CDR3 spells CASSSGGFRETQYF. In nucleotides, the CDR3 is TGCGCCAGCAGCTCCGGAGGCTTCCGGGAGACCCAGTACTTC.

The V gene is TRBV7-6, the J gene TRBJ1-2; TRBD1 agrees at 8 bases. Germline V gives CDR1 SGHVS, CDR2 FNYEAQ. V lost 6 bases to trimming and J lost 3 bases; unmatched junction nucleotides: 6. CDR3 length: 14 amino acids. The CDR3 sequence: CASSRTQGDYGYTF. CDR3 sequence (DNA): TGTGCCAGCAGTAGGACACAGGGGGACTATGGCTACACCTTC.

This chain connects TRBV5-6 to TRBJ2-2; D unclear. This CDR3 contains 13 residues. Looked up from germline, CDR1 is SGHDT and CDR2 is YYEEEE. Trimming removed 3 bases from V and 11 bases from J, with 14 bases in between. The CDR3 nucleotides are TGTGCCAGCAGCTCTACAGTTCGCCGAGAGCTGTTTTTT. It specifies CASSSTVRRELFF.

For the CDR3, the DNA is TGTGCCAGTAACCCGACAGGGGGGAAAGATACGCAGTATTTT. Translated: CASNPTGGKDTQYF. The chain employs TRBV19 and TRBJ2-3, with 9 nucleotides matching TRBD1. The CDR3 sequence is 14 residues long. From germline, CDR1 is LNHDA and CDR2 SQIVND (reference sequence). V lost 7 bases to trimming and J lost 5 bases; unmatched junction nucleotides: 7.

V gene TRBV5-1 combines with J gene TRBJ2-1, with 12 bases matching TRBD2. CDR1 and CDR2 from the germline V gene are SGHRS and YFSETQ. This CDR3 comprises 17 residues. V lost 0 bases, J lost 2 bases, and 3 bases stayed unmatched. The CDR3 is CASSLGTSGTTYNEQFF. CDR3 sequence (DNA): TGCGCCAGCAGCTTGGGGACTAGCGGGACTACCTACAATGAGCAGTTCTTC.

This clone appeared once. V usage is TRBV28 and J usage is TRBJ2-1; 7 bases fit TRBD1. V shed 5 bases, J shed 5 bases, and the junction held 12 bases outside the gene matches. CDR1 and CDR2 (germline): MDHEN, SYDVKM. This CDR3 spans 16 amino acids. The CDR3 sequence is CASSTHPGQYHNEQFF. CDR3 coding DNA: TGTGCCAGCAGTACACATCCGGGACAGTATCACAATGAGCAGTTCTTC.